This entry is about one T cell receptor beta chain. Its antigen target is currently unknown. The sample holds no much larger clone one base away, and base qualities are not on file. This record comes from a study of blood T cell repertoires in COVID-19 (dated by TCRdb to about 2020). General notes on the study: The collaborator samples originated in the United States, Italy and Spain and spanned the acute and convalescent phases of COVID-19. A de-identified subject ID, COVID-19 status, age in years and sex were almost always included in the sample metadata. Subjects who had been exposed to COVID-19, were actively infected with it, or had recovered from it provided the deeply sampled blood TCRbeta repertoires that made up the dataset. The material from the prospective study consisted of cDNA or gDNA derived from T cells, B-cell-depleted T cells, or PBMCs. The repertoires were made available in a free public database intended to serve as a resource for research on the immune response to SARS-CoV-2. The samples were drawn from two sources: the first 160 participants of the ongoing ImmuneRACE study, and 1,200 or so subjects contributed by 6 global collaborators. HLA class I and class II types, where available, came from metadata supplied by the sample provider rather than from assay-based typing.

Reading from cysteine to phenylalanine, the CDR3 counts 15 amino acids. This entry keeps only the CDR3 DNA: 45 bases, framed from base 1. Taken from the germline V gene, the CDR1 and CDR2 loops are MNHEY and SVGAGI. V is shortened by 6 bases, J by 6 bases, and the region joining them spans 17 bases. Whole blood was collected in K2EDTA tubes by collaborating institutions according to the institutions' own protocols. Collaborator samples were shipped for TCRbeta analysis as frozen whole blood, isolated PBMCs, or DNA extracted from either sample type. The immunoSEQ Assay, a bias-controlled multiplex PCR, was used to amplify TCRbeta CDR3 regions from genomic DNA. Regarding the original processing steps: Within the assay, amplification of reference gene primers was used to estimate how many nucleated cells each sample contained. To quantify the absolute abundance of each unique TCRbeta CDR3 rearrangement, sequence reads were collapsed and filtered. For each sample, productive Simpson clonality was calculated as the square root of Simpson's diversity index over productive rearrangements. TCRdb's version of the immuneACCESS table is confined to in-frame rearrangements and falls short of the full clone set. An unresolved V gene accounts for under half of the shortfall where checked; the remainder is of unknown origin. V, J and clone size are those of that table, while D and trimming were read from the DNA. The sample table lists a few hundred thousand clones, roughly 85% of them with a count of one. The top ten clones comprise roughly 3.1% of the sample.

Here is what the overall study found, with its caveats: Clinical and demographic metadata were provided uncurated, with the amount varying by source and participant.

The sequenced material came from peripheral blood. The chain joins TRBV6-5 to TRBJ2-2, with no reliable assignment of the D segment. This TCR was sampled from a woman aged 18 to 35 with acute or convalescent COVID-19. The nucleotides are TGTGCCAGCAGATCCATTAGTCCGGCGGCCGGGGAGCTGTTTTTT. This gives the protein CASRSISPAAGELFF.